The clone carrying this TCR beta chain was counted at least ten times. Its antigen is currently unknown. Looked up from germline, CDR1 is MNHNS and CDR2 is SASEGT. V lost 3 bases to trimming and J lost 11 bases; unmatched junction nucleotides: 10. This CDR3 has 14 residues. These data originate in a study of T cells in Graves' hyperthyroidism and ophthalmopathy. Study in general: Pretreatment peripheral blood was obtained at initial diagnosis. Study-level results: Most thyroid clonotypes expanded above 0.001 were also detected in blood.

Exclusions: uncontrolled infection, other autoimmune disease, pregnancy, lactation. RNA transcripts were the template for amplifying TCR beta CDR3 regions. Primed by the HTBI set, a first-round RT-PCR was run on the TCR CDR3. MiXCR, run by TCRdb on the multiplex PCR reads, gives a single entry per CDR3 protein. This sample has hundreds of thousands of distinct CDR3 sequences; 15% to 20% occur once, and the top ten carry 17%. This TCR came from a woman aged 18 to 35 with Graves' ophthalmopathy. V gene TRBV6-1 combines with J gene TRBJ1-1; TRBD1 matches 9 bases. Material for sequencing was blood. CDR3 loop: CASSDGTGLAGAFF. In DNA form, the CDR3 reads TGTGCCAGCAGTGACGGGACAGGGTTGGCCGGGGCTTTCTTT.